These 7 T cell receptor beta chains share one sample of origin, sequenced in a study of blood T cell repertoires in COVID-19. Using immunoSEQ multiplex PCR, the repertoire was profiled, and TCRdb retains in-frame clones only, with some absent. The sample shows hundreds of thousands of clones, about 91% of them seen only once. The sequenced sample was peripheral blood. These receptors were obtained from a woman aged 45-59 years with COVID-19, enrolled during active disease.

V is TRBV9 and J is TRBJ1-1; no definite D call. The germline CDR1 and CDR2 sequences are SGDLS and YYNGEE. The CDR3 runs 13 residues. V lost 0 bases and J lost 7, with 10 bases in between. CDR3 nucleotide sequence: TGTGCCAGCAGCGTAGACAGTGGCTTTGAAGCTTTCTTT. Encoded protein: CASSVDSGFEAFF.

The genes are TRBV30 and TRBJ2-3; D may be TRBD2 (6 bases). This CDR3 is built from 15 residues. CDR1 is GTSNPN, CDR2 SVGIG, per germline (reference sequence). The V end lost 0 bases, the J end lost 1 base, and 11 bases lay between the germline ends. This chain's CDR3 is CAWSVSSGGTDTQYF. DNA of the CDR3: TGTGCCTGGAGTGTAAGTTCGGGGGGCACAGATACGCAGTATTTT.

DNA for the CDR3: TGTGCCAGTAGTATGGGTTCGGGGGGTACCTACGAGCAGTACTTC. Protein: CASSMGSGGTYEQYF. The gene calls are TRBV19 and TRBJ2-7; 7 bases agree with TRBD2. Germline trimming cut 3 bases from V and 2 bases from J; bases unmatched to any gene: 7. The CDR3 runs 15 residues. CDR1 LNHDA and CDR2 SQIVND come from the germline V gene (reference sequence).

The genes are TRBV30 and TRBJ1-1; TRBD1 matches at 8 bases. CDR1 GTSNPN and CDR2 SVGIG come from the germline V gene (reference sequence). There are 13 residues in the CDR3. V gave up 5 bases and J gave up 10 bases; unmatched junction bases: 12. CDR3 sequence (DNA): TGTGCCTGGGAACTGGGGACAGGTCGAATAGCTTTCTTT. Protein sequence: CAWELGTGRIAFF.

This clone was counted a single time. This chain joins TRBV28 and TRBJ1-2; D unclear. The CDR3 spans 17 residues. The germline V and J ends were trimmed by 5 bases and 3 bases, with 22 bases remaining between them. Per germline, CDR1 MDHEN and CDR2 SYDVKM. CDR3 protein: CASSLILGVGSDYGYTF. As DNA, the CDR3 is TGTGCCAGCAGTCTTATCCTCGGGGTCGGTTCAGACTATGGCTACACCTTC.

This clone appeared a few times. This chain joins TRBV7-8 and TRBJ2-3; D uncertain. Per germline, CDR1 SGHVS and CDR2 FQNEAQ. The CDR3 has 16 amino acids. V was trimmed by 8 bases and J by 2 bases, leaving 20 bases between them. Written as DNA, the CDR3 is TGTGCCAGCCGTCGGCGAAGTGCGCGGAACACAGATACGCAGTATTTT. Its protein product is CASRRRSARNTDTQYF.

The chain has TRBV9 and TRBJ1-2; no clear D gene. Between the trimmed V and J ends, which lost 0 bases and 8 bases, there was a span of 11 bases. CDR1 and CDR2 (germline): SGDLS, YYNGEE. This CDR3 contains 13 residues. CDR3 region: CASSVAGEVGYTF. The CDR3 region has the DNA TGTGCCAGCAGCGTAGCGGGTGAGGTAGGCTACACCTTC.